This passage covers 21 T cell receptor beta chains from one sample sequenced in a study of T cells after yellow fever vaccination. Each CDR3 protein is one row after TCRdb ran MiXCR on the 5' RACE reads. The profile covers just under 600,000 distinct CDR3 sequences, with about 14% appearing a single time and about an eighth taken by the ten largest. The sample was PBMCs, taken on the day of the yellow fever booster vaccination. The origin of the receptors is a man under 40 who received the YFV17D yellow fever vaccine.

The chain couples TRBV20-1 to TRBJ2-1; weak D call: TRBD2 (5 bases). Per germline, CDR1 DFQATT and CDR2 SNEGSKA (reference sequence). Between the trimmed V and J ends, which lost 1 base and 7 bases, there was a span of 20 bases. The CDR3 length is 16 residues. The CDR3 coding sequence is TGCAGTGCTAGAGTCCCGGGGTTCCGCGGTCTGAATGAGCAGTTCTTC. This sequence encodes CSARVPGFRGLNEQFF.

This chain connects TRBV20-1 to TRBJ2-7; 7 nucleotides align to TRBD2. CDR1 is DFQATT, CDR2 SNEGSKA, per germline (reference sequence). This CDR3 spans 13 amino acids. The junction had 8 bases not matched to a gene; V was cut back by 0 bases and J by 9 bases. The CDR3 DNA follows: TGCAGTGCTAGAGAGGGACTACATTGGGGGCAGTACTTC. It specifies CSAREGLHWGQYF.

This clonotype was counted a few times. The chain joins TRBV5-4 to TRBJ2-2, with no clear D. Germline V CDR1 and CDR2: SGHNT, YYREEE (reference sequence). Trimming pared 3 bases from V and 9 bases from J, leaving 6 bases between. The CDR3 extends over 11 amino acids. The CDR3 DNA follows: TGTGCCAGCAGCTCCAACAGGGAGCTGTTTTTT. Protein sequence: CASSSNRELFF.

The count of this clonotype is one. V gene TRBV6-2 or TRBV6-3 combines with J gene TRBJ2-4; D unclear. Germline loops: CDR1 MNHEY, CDR2 SVGEGT. Trimming took 6 bases from V and 6 from J, leaving 18 bases between them. The CDR3 has 15 amino acids. The CDR3 sequence is CASRLLDTLGNIQYF. The CDR3 coding sequence is TGTGCCAGCAGACTCCTCGACACCCTCGGAAACATTCAGTACTTC.

Only a few counts were recorded for this clonotype. This sequence joins TRBV20-1 and TRBJ2-7, with 13 nucleotides matching TRBD2. V dropped 1 base and J dropped 4; count of bases not matched to a gene: 4. Germline V lookup: CDR1 DFQATT, CDR2 SNEGSKA (reference sequence). The CDR3 has 15 residues. The CDR3 DNA reads as TGCAGTGCTAGAGGTGGACTAGCGGGAGTTTACGAGCAGTACTTC. Encoded protein: CSARGGLAGVYEQYF.

A few counts support this clonotype. The chain carries TRBV29-1 and TRBJ2-1; 10 bases fit TRBD2. The length of the CDR3 is 13 residues. Germline CDR1 is SQVTM and CDR2 is ANQGSEA. Unmatched junction bases numbered 7, after V lost 4 bases and J lost 10 bases. The CDR3 DNA reads TGCAGCGTTGTTGGGCTAGCGGGAGTCGAGCAGTTCTTC. Protein sequence: CSVVGLAGVEQFF.

This chain links TRBV5-8 with TRBJ2-1; 7 bases are a match to TRBD1. This CDR3 has 13 amino acids. Trimming took 0 bases from V and 9 from J; bases not matched to a gene: 3. CDR1 and CDR2 (germline): SGHTS, YDEGEE. In DNA form, the CDR3 reads TGTGCCAGCAGCTTGGAAGCAGGGGGTGAGCAGTTCTTC. Protein sequence: CASSLEAGGEQFF.

This clonotype was found a few times. The rearrangement links TRBV7-2 to TRBJ2-2, with 7 bases lining up with TRBD1. This CDR3 has 15 residues. Germline trimming cut 7 bases from V and 0 bases from J; bases unmatched to any gene: 5. Germline V gives CDR1 SGHTA, CDR2 FQGNSA. DNA for the CDR3: TGTGCCAGCAACCGACAGGGCGCGAACACCGGGGAGCTGTTTTTT. Encoded protein: CASNRQGANTGELFF.

The J gene is TRBJ2-1, the V gene TRBV20-1, with no clear D. The CDR3 sequence is 12 residues long. V was shortened by 3 bases and J by 7 bases, with 10 bases between the two germline ends. Germline V CDR1 and CDR2: DFQATT, SNEGSKA (reference sequence). The CDR3 sequence: CSARSIRNEQFF. For the CDR3, the DNA is TGCAGTGCTAGGTCTATTCGAAATGAGCAGTTCTTC.

Ten or more counts support this clonotype. The DNA for the CDR3 is TGTGCCAGTAGCGGGGCGAACACCGGGGAGCTGTTTTTT. It encodes CASSGANTGELFF. V usage is TRBV14 and J usage is TRBJ2-2; 8 nucleotides line up with TRBD2. The V gene end was trimmed by 9 bases and the J gene end by 0 bases; junction bases not matched to a gene: 0. The germline gives CDR1 SGHDN, CDR2 FVKESK. CDR3 size: 13 residues.

A few counts support this clonotype. V and J are TRBV15 and TRBJ1-5; D unclear. The length of the CDR3 is 12 residues. Germline V CDR1 and CDR2: LNHNV, YYDKDF (reference sequence). Trimming left V 8 bases short and J 7 bases short, with 12 bases between. CDR3 bases: TGTGCCACCGGTGAGGGATTCCAGCCCCAGCATTTT. Translating gives CATGEGFQPQHF.

The chain has TRBV20-1 and TRBJ1-4, with D hard to call. The CDR3 is 13 amino acids. In germline, CDR1 is DFQATT, CDR2 SNEGSKA (reference sequence). V dropped 0 bases and J dropped 5 bases, with 7 bases sitting between them. CDR3: CSARDSQNEKLFF. The CDR3 DNA is TGCAGTGCTAGAGACAGCCAAAATGAAAAACTGTTTTTT.

The V call is TRBV7-9, the J call TRBJ2-2; no clear D gene. CDR1 is SEHNR, CDR2 FQNEAQ, per germline (reference sequence). Trimming cost V 1 base and J 11 bases, with 14 bases left between them. This CDR3 is 14 amino acids long. CDR3 sequence: CASSLEVFDRELFF. CDR3 nucleotide sequence: TGTGCCAGCAGCTTAGAGGTTTTTGACCGAGAGCTGTTTTTT. Supplemented by reference TRBV7-9 and TRBJ2-2, the full variable domain reads DTGVSQNPRHKITKRGQNVTFRCDPISEHNRLYWYRQTLGQGPEFLTYFQNEAQLEKSRLLSDRFSAERPKGSFSTLEIQRTEQGDSAMYLCASSLEVFDRELFFGEGSRLTVL.

This clonotype was detected a few times. This rearrangement joins TRBV29-1 to TRBJ2-1, with D hard to call. Trimming took off 6 bases at V and 3 bases at J, with 9 bases between the two ends. Germline V gives CDR1 SQVTM, CDR2 ANQGSEA. The CDR3 extends over 12 amino acids. CDR3: CSVGKVYNEQFF. DNA of the CDR3: TGCAGCGTCGGAAAAGTCTACAATGAGCAGTTCTTC.

The V call is TRBV20-1, the J call TRBJ1-5; D remains unclear. This CDR3 is 15 amino acids long. V shed 3 bases and J shed 0 bases, with 12 bases lying between them. Germline V lookup: CDR1 DFQATT, CDR2 SNEGSKA (reference sequence). CDR3 amino acids: CSAREDFYSNQPQHF. The CDR3 DNA is TGCAGTGCTAGGGAAGATTTTTATAGCAATCAGCCCCAGCATTTT.

This clonotype appeared many times. The V call is TRBV7-6, the J call TRBJ1-5, with D perhaps TRBD1 (6 bases). V shed 1 base and J shed 6 bases, with 16 bases lying between them. The CDR3 sequence is 16 residues long. CDR1 is SGHVS, CDR2 FNYEAQ, per germline. The CDR3, as DNA: TGTGCCAGCAGCTTAGGTCCGGACAGCTGGGGTCAGCCCCAGCATTTT. It specifies CASSLGPDSWGQPQHF.

The rearrangement joins TRBV5-1 to TRBJ1-1; D gene ambiguous. The germline V gene has CDR1 SGHRS and CDR2 YFSETQ. The CDR3 extends over 13 amino acids. The V and J ends lost 0 bases and 6 bases respectively, with 9 bases between them. In DNA, the CDR3 is TGCGCCAGCAGCTTGGGCGGAGAAGCTGAAGCTTTCTTT. Its protein is CASSLGGEAEAFF.

V gene TRBV7-9 combines with J gene TRBJ1-1; weak D call: TRBD1 (6 bases). The germline V and J ends were trimmed by 5 bases and 5 bases, with 18 bases remaining between them. The CDR3 is made up of 15 amino acids. Germline CDR1 reads SEHNR; CDR2 reads FQNEAQ (reference sequence). The CDR3 here is CASSPALGGWTEAFF. DNA of the CDR3: TGTGCCAGCAGCCCGGCCCTGGGGGGCTGGACTGAAGCTTTCTTT.

The chain carries TRBV6-5 and TRBJ1-1, with TRBD1 matching over 8 bases. The junction had 10 bases not matched to a gene; V was cut back by 1 base and J by 6 bases. Germline V gene lookup returns CDR1 MNHEY and CDR2 SVGAGI. The CDR3 runs 16 residues. Written as DNA, the CDR3 is TGTGCCAGCAGTTACTTAACAGGGGGGATTACGGCTGAAGCTTTCTTT. This codes for CASSYLTGGITAEAFF.

This clonotype was counted a few times. The DNA of the CDR3 is TGTGCCAGCAGCGTACGACTAGCGGGAGACTATGAGCAGTTCTTC. Translation: CASSVRLAGDYEQFF. The genes are TRBV7-2 and TRBJ2-1; TRBD2 agrees at 12 bases. V dropped 5 bases and J dropped 8; count of bases not matched to a gene: 7. The V gene's germline CDR1 is SGHTA and CDR2 FQGNSA. The CDR3 is 15 amino acids.

The chain is built from TRBV28 and TRBJ1-5, with D hard to call. The CDR3 runs to 15 residues. Germline CDR1 and CDR2: MDHEN and SYDVKM. V was shortened by 5 bases and J by 0 bases, with 11 bases between the two germline ends. CDR3 protein: CASSITQRSNQPQHF. In DNA, the CDR3 is TGTGCCAGCAGTATAACTCAGCGTAGCAATCAGCCCCAGCATTTT.